The rows below give T cell receptor beta chains drawn from one sample of a study of vaccination and CD4 T cells after COVID-19. Each CDR3 protein gets one entry after TCRdb re-called the PCR reads with MiXCR. This table holds 20,000 or so distinct CDR3 sequences, approximately 32% found once. Antigens of these TCRs are unknown. The sample taken for sequencing was cultured CD4+ T cells from blood. These receptors were obtained from a human donor with COVID-19. Each CDR3 is given with its conserved first and last residue. D genes are given only for firm matches. The size entry is marked missing in some rows and otherwise reads once, few, many or a size class.

14	few	TRBV20-1	TRBJ2-5	TRBD1	TGCAGTGCTAGTCCGGGACAGATCGTTTCGACCCAGTACTTC	CSASPGQIVSTQYF
15	.	TRBV5-1	TRBJ2-6	.	TGCGCCAGCAGCTTGGACAGCTCTGGGGCCAACGTCCTGACTTTC	CASSLDSSGANVLTF
14	few	TRBV7-2	TRBJ1-2	TRBD1	TGTGCCAGCAGCTTAGGGACAGGGCACTATGGCTACACCTTC	CASSLGTGHYGYTF
16	few	TRBV9	TRBJ1-5	.	TGTGCCAGCAGCGACTTCCAGGGGTATAGCAATCAGCCCCAGCATTTT	CASSDFQGYSNQPQHF
16	.	TRBV28	TRBJ2-7	.	TGTGCCAGCAGTTTCAGCCAGGGGAAGAACTCCTACGAGCAGTACTTC	CASSFSQGKNSYEQYF
16	.	TRBV14	TRBJ2-5	TRBD2	TGTGCCAGCAGCCAAGATTCTAGCGGGATATCAAAGACCCAGTACTTC	CASSQDSSGISKTQYF
15	medium-sized	TRBV5-4	TRBJ1-2	.	TGTGCCAGCAGCTTGGTCTTCGGGGGTCAGGATGGCTACACCTTC	CASSLVFGGQDGYTF
14	.	TRBV5-4	TRBJ1-6	.	TGTGCCAGCAGCTTACGGGGGTGGAATTCACCCCTCCACTTT	CASSLRGWNSPLHF
15	.	TRBV15	TRBJ2-3	.	TGTGCCACCAGCAGAGATGGGTCTAGCACAGATACGCAGTATTTT	CATSRDGSSTDTQYF
14	.	TRBV11-1	TRBJ2-3	.	TGTGCCAGCAGCTTTATAACAGTCACAGATACGCAGTATTTT	CASSFITVTDTQYF
15	.	TRBV6-5	TRBJ2-7	.	TGTGCCAGCAGTTACGTTGGGAGGGGGCTCTACGAGCAGTACTTC	CASSYVGRGLYEQYF
17	.	TRBV18	TRBJ1-1	.	TGTGCCAGCTCGCTACTCCCGGCTGGCAGGACCGACACTGAAGCTTTCTTT	CASSLLPAGRTDTEAFF
15	.	TRBV28	TRBJ1-2	.	TGTGCCAGCAGTTTATGCTCGGGGATCAGTTGTAGCTACACCTTC	CASSLCSGISCSYTF
13	medium-sized	TRBV20-1	TRBJ2-2	.	TGCAGTGCTAGGGAACAGAACACCGGGGAGCTGTTTTTT	CSAREQNTGELFF
15	few	TRBV19	TRBJ1-1	TRBD1	TGTGCCAGTAGTCCACCCGGGACAGTGAACACTGAAGCTTTCTTT	CASSPPGTVNTEAFF
16	.	TRBV4-1	TRBJ1-1	TRBD1	TGCGCCAGCAGCCTCCGACAGGGGGTTCGTGGCACTGAAGCTTTCTTT	CASSLRQGVRGTEAFF
18	.	TRBV20-1	TRBJ2-3	TRBD2	TGCAGTGCTAGACTCTCAGCCGTAGCGGGGGGACGCAAAGATACGCAGTATTTT	CSARLSAVAGGRKDTQYF
14	.	TRBV2	TRBJ2-6	.	TGTGCCAGCAGCCCCTACTCTGGGGCCAACGTCCTGACTTTC	CASSPYSGANVLTF
13	.	TRBV14	TRBJ1-5	.	TGTGCCAGCAGCCAGGATAGGAATCAGCCCCAGCATTTT	CASSQDRNQPQHF
12	few	TRBV19	TRBJ1-1	.	TGTGCCAGTAGTCGACAGGACACTGAAGCTTTCTTT	CASSRQDTEAFF